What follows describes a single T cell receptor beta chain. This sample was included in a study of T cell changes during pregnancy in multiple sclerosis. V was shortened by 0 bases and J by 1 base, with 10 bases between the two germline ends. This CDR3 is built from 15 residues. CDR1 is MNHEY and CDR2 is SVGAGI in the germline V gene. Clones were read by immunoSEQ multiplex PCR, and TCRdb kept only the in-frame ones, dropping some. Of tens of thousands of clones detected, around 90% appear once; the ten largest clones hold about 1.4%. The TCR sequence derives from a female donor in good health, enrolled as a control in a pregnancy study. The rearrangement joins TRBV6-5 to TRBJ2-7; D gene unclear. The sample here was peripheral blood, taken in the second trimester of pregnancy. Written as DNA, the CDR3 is TGTGCCAGCAGTTACTCGATCGGCGGTTCCTACGAGCAGTACTTC. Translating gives CASSYSIGGSYEQYF.